The 17 T cell receptor beta chains reported below all come from one sample, sequenced in a study. TCRdb reprocessed the RT-PCR reads via MiXCR and lists one record per CDR3 protein. The table records about 680,000 distinct CDR3 sequences, approximately 14% of them present only once. The sequenced sample consisted of memory CD4+ T cells from blood. These receptors all stem from a female donor in good health, serving as a healthy control.

This clonotype was found a few times. The chain joins TRBV20-1 to TRBJ2-3, with TRBD2 identical over 14 bases. This CDR3 has 17 amino acids. Per germline, CDR1 DFQATT and CDR2 SNEGSKA (reference sequence). Trimming cost V 2 bases and J 4 bases; bases outside gene matches: 8. CDR3 nucleotide sequence: TGCAGTGCTAGACGACAGGGACTAGCGGGGGTCGCAGATACGCAGTATTTT. Translated, it gives CSARRQGLAGVADTQYF.

Only a few counts were recorded for this clonotype. The chain recombines TRBV7-8 with TRBJ2-5, with 7 positions matching TRBD1. The V gene's germline CDR1 is SGHVS and CDR2 FQNEAQ. V lost 3 bases to trimming and J lost 4 bases; unmatched junction nucleotides: 5. The CDR3 has 14 residues. The CDR3 loop reads CASSLTGFGETQYF. The CDR3 DNA follows: TGTGCCAGCAGCTTGACAGGGTTTGGAGAGACCCAGTACTTC.

The genes are TRBV7-9 and TRBJ2-2, with unresolved D. Germline lookup yields CDR1 SEHNR and CDR2 FQNEAQ (reference sequence). The V end lost 5 bases, the J end lost 7 bases, and 5 bases lay between the germline ends. This CDR3 has 11 residues. CDR3 residues: CASSPVGELFF. CDR3 coding DNA: TGTGCCAGCAGCCCCGTCGGGGAGCTGTTTTTT.

This clonotype was found many times. The V gene is TRBV29-1, the J gene TRBJ2-5; a weak D match, TRBD1 (6 bases). CDR3 length: 13 residues. Germline CDR1 is SQVTM and CDR2 is ANQGSEA. Deletions cut 4 bases from V and 5 bases from J, with 14 bases between. CDR3 nucleotides: TGCAGCGTTGCGACAGGCCGAGGGGAGACCCAGTACTTC. It yields the protein CSVATGRGETQYF.

The CDR3 DNA is TGTGCCTGGAGTCCCACAGGGGAACTCAATCAGCCCCAGCATTTT. Amino acid sequence: CAWSPTGELNQPQHF. V usage is TRBV30 and J usage is TRBJ1-5; TRBD1 matches at 7 bases. The germline V gene encodes CDR1 GTSNPN and CDR2 SVGIG (reference sequence). J gave up 3 bases and V 2 bases, and 7 bases lay outside the gene matches. CDR3 length: 15 amino acids.

The CDR3 DNA reads as TGTGCCAGCTCACCGGTGACAGGGGATCAAAGCGAGCAGTACTTC. Its protein product is CASSPVTGDQSEQYF. The chain employs TRBV18 and TRBJ2-7, with TRBD1 identical over 8 bases. The CDR3 is 15 residues long. Germline assignment: CDR1 KGHSH and CDR2 LQKENI. Trimming cost V 3 bases and J 6 bases; bases outside gene matches: 10.

This clonotype was counted between two and nine times. The chain uses TRBV15 and TRBJ2-4; D unclear. Germline V gene sequence: CDR1 LNHNV, CDR2 YYDKDF (reference sequence). V lost 1 base to trimming and J lost 6 bases, with 13 bases between them. This CDR3 has 15 amino acids. The CDR3 spells CATSRVGSMRNIQYF. The CDR3 region has the DNA TGTGCCACCAGCAGAGTAGGGTCTATGAGAAACATTCAGTACTTC.

The chain has TRBV27 and TRBJ2-5, with TRBD1 identical over 7 bases. CDR1 is MNHEY and CDR2 is SMNVEV in the germline V gene (reference sequence). V was pared by 6 bases and J by 5 bases, with 9 bases of the junction left unmatched. This CDR3 spans 14 amino acids. The CDR3 sequence: CASRANRGTETQYF. CDR3 bases: TGTGCCAGCAGGGCCAACAGGGGAACGGAGACCCAGTACTTC.

This clonotype was seen a few times. As DNA, the CDR3 is TGTGCCAGCAGCGATCGGGAGGGCCTTAGGTCCTACGAGCAGTACTTC. Residues: CASSDREGLRSYEQYF. This chain uses TRBV5-6 with TRBJ2-7; 8 bases fit TRBD2. After removal of 4 bases from V and 1 base from J, the junction contained 10 bases not matched to a gene. The germline gives CDR1 SGHDT, CDR2 YYEEEE. The CDR3 sequence is 16 residues long. The full variable domain, its missing parts supplied by reference TRBV5-6 and TRBJ2-7, is DAGVTQSPTHLIKTRGQQVTLRCSPKSGHDTVSWYQQALGQGPQFIFQYYEEEERQRGNFPDRFSGHQFPNYSSELNVNALLLGDSALYLCASSDREGLRSYEQYFGPGTRLTVT.

The table lists this clonotype with a few counts. CDR3 region: CASSSQGAGAGELFF. In DNA form, the CDR3 reads TGTGCCAGCAGCTCACAGGGGGCTGGGGCCGGGGAGCTGTTTTTT. The chain recombines TRBV7-8 with TRBJ2-2; 9 bases match TRBD1. This CDR3 has 15 residues. In germline, CDR1 is SGHVS, CDR2 FQNEAQ. V lost 4 bases, J lost 6 bases, and 6 bases stayed unmatched.

This clonotype was seen a handful of times. The gene calls are TRBV12-3 or TRBV12-4 and TRBJ2-1; TRBD2 aligns across 7 bases. The length of the CDR3 is 15 residues. V dropped 2 bases and J dropped 6; count of bases not matched to a gene: 7. CDR3 amino acids: CASSLSSSGVNEQFF. CDR3 coding DNA: TGTGCCAGCAGTTTATCTTCTAGCGGTGTCAATGAGCAGTTCTTC.

In its sample, this clonotype was seen many times. The chain uses TRBV9 and TRBJ2-4, with 7 bases lining up with TRBD2. Per germline, CDR1 SGDLS and CDR2 YYNGEE. V dropped 0 bases and J dropped 8; count of bases not matched to a gene: 8. The CDR3 consists of 15 residues. This CDR3 reads CASSVGAGSGDIQYF. The DNA for the CDR3 is TGTGCCAGCAGCGTAGGGGCCGGGAGCGGGGACATTCAGTACTTC.

This clonotype was detected a few times. V usage is TRBV20-1 and J usage is TRBJ1-6; maybe TRBD1 (5 bases). Germline V gene data show CDR1 as DFQATT and CDR2 as SNEGSKA (reference sequence). The CDR3 contains 16 residues. V lost 2 bases to trimming and J lost 3 bases, with 14 bases between them. The CDR3 loop reads CSARRAADNYNSPLHF. CDR3 nucleotide sequence: TGCAGTGCTAGAAGGGCTGCGGACAACTATAATTCACCCCTCCACTTT.

This clonotype was detected a few times. V and J are TRBV7-2 and TRBJ2-7; the D call may be TRBD1 or TRBD2 (5 bases each). The CDR3 is 14 amino acids. The V gene lost 5 bases and the J gene lost 7 bases, with 18 bases spanning the gap. The germline CDR1 and CDR2 sequences are SGHTA and FQGNSA. CDR3 nucleotides: TGTGCCAGCAGCGGGGGATCAGGCTTGGGAGAGCAGTACTTC. Translated: CASSGGSGLGEQYF.

The chain carries TRBV6-1 and TRBJ1-6; 8 bases match TRBD1. Trimming took 3 bases from V and 10 from J; bases not matched to a gene: 5. Germline V CDR1 and CDR2: MNHNS, SASEGT. The CDR3 has 14 amino acids. CDR3 loop: CASSDGQGHSPLHF. CDR3 bases: TGTGCCAGCAGTGACGGACAGGGACACTCACCCCTCCACTTT.

This clonotype occurred many times. The chain carries TRBV4-2 and TRBJ2-1, with 7 bases identical to TRBD2. This CDR3 spans 16 amino acids. The germline V gene encodes CDR1 LGHNA and CDR2 YNFKEQ. The junction had 11 bases not matched to a gene; V was cut back by 1 base and J by 8 bases. CDR3 sequence: CASSQGGGRSGHEQFF. The CDR3 region has the DNA TGTGCCAGCAGCCAAGGGGGGGGGAGGAGCGGCCATGAGCAGTTCTTC.

This clonotype was detected many times. The rearrangement links TRBV7-3 to TRBJ2-3, with D possibly matching TRBD2 (6 bases). CDR1 and CDR2 from the germline V gene are SGHTA and FQGTGA. V lost 4 bases and J 0 bases, leaving 32 bases between the germline ends. This CDR3 is 22 amino acids long. The CDR3 nucleotides are TGTGCCAGCAGCTCCGCGAAACTAATTGCCCGTTCGGGACTTGCTAGCACAGATACGCAGTATTTT. Its protein is CASSSAKLIARSGLASTDTQYF.